Here is one T cell receptor (beta chain) with its context. With 5 bases removed from V and 4 bases from J, the gap between germline ends came to 8 bases. Germline CDR1 MDHEN, CDR2 SYDVKM. The CDR3 loop spans 12 amino acids. The sample is drawn from a study of T cell responses to AZD1222 COVID-19 vaccine. The repertoire was sequenced with immunoSEQ multiplex PCR; TCRdb's copy has only in-frame clones and lacks some. The sample yields around 120,000 clones, around 90% seen once. The clonotype originates from an adult in good health. Sequencing was performed on peripheral blood, taken on day 0 of AZD1222 vaccination. This chain links TRBV28 with TRBJ1-1, with no clear D. CDR3 in DNA: TGTGCCAGCAGTCCCTTGGGCACTGAAGCTTTCTTT. Protein: CASSPLGTEAFF.